These 28 T cell receptor beta chains were all obtained from the same sample, sequenced in a study of blood T cells in healthy people across ages. Alongside a J-beta primer mix, a sample-barcoded 5' primer served in a second PCR lasting roughly 6 to 11 cycles. TCRdb reprocessed the 5' RACE reads with MiXCR, giving one entry per CDR3 protein. This table holds around 970,000 distinct CDR3 sequences, 51% found once. Specimen: blood. The receptors shown here come from a woman aged 55-69 years in good health.

V is TRBV5-1 and J is TRBJ2-6; D remains ambiguous. This CDR3 comprises 16 residues. Germline CDR1 SGHRS, CDR2 YFSETQ. Trimming pared 0 bases from V and 2 bases from J, leaving 9 bases between. The CDR3 DNA is TGCGCCAGCAGCTTGGCCGTGGTTGCTGGGGCCAACGTCCTGACTTTC. Translation: CASSLAVVAGANVLTF. Drawing the rest from reference TRBV5-1 and TRBJ2-6, the complete variable domain is KAGVTQTPRYLIKTRGQQVTLSCSPISGHRSVSWYQQTPGQGLQFLFEYFSETQRNKGNFPGRFSGRQFSNSRSEMNVSTLELGDSALYLCASSLAVVAGANVLTFGAGSRLTVL.

V is TRBV5-5 and J is TRBJ2-3; D possibly corresponds to TRBD2 (5 bases). Trimming removed 5 bases at V and 4 bases at J, with 11 bases between. From germline, CDR1 is SGHKS and CDR2 YYEKEE (reference sequence). The CDR3 sequence is 13 residues long. CDR3 in DNA: TGTGCCAGCAGACTCGGAGGTGCAGATACGCAGTATTTT. Its translation: CASRLGGADTQYF.

V and J are TRBV28 and TRBJ2-1, with 11 bases aligning to TRBD2. In germline, CDR1 is MDHEN, CDR2 SYDVKM. After removal of 6 bases from V and 5 bases from J, the junction contained 12 bases not matched to a gene. This CDR3 comprises 17 residues. CDR3 DNA sequence: TGTGCCAGCAGCAAAAGGCCCCCGGGACTAGCGGACAATGAGCAGTTCTTC. This sequence encodes CASSKRPPGLADNEQFF.

The chain recombines TRBV29-1 with TRBJ2-2; 8 bases line up with TRBD1. The CDR3 consists of 16 residues. The germline V gene encodes CDR1 SQVTM and CDR2 ANQGSEA. V was clipped by 2 bases and J by 4 bases; unmatched bases: 9. CDR3 protein: CSVELTGESATGELFF. DNA for the CDR3: TGCAGCGTTGAATTGACAGGGGAGTCCGCCACCGGGGAGCTGTTTTTT.

The rearrangement links TRBV6-5 to TRBJ2-1; D possibly corresponds to TRBD2 (5 bases). The CDR3 extends over 16 amino acids. Germline assignment: CDR1 MNHEY and CDR2 SVGAGI. Trimming pared 0 bases from V and 4 bases from J, leaving 13 bases between. The DNA of the CDR3 is TGTGCCAGCAGTTACTCGAGAGGGAGTGTGTACAATGAGCAGTTCTTC. Encoded protein: CASSYSRGSVYNEQFF.

The chain couples TRBV7-2 to TRBJ1-2; 10 bases map to TRBD1. The germline CDR1 and CDR2 sequences are SGHTA and FQGNSA. The CDR3 sequence is 16 residues long. V dropped 9 bases and J dropped 5; count of bases not matched to a gene: 15. In nucleotides, the CDR3 is TGTGCCAGTAGCGACGATGGGACAGGGGTTGGATATGGCTACACCTTC. Its translation: CASSDDGTGVGYGYTF.

This clonotype has more than one count but fewer than ten. The chain employs TRBV29-1 and TRBJ2-7; D might be TRBD2 (6 bases). Germline assignment: CDR1 SQVTM and CDR2 ANQGSEA. The CDR3 loop spans 16 amino acids. V gave up 4 bases and J gave up 2 bases, with 21 bases separating them. The CDR3 is CSVALSMGGPPYEQYF. The CDR3 nucleotides are TGCAGCGTTGCCCTCTCTATGGGAGGACCTCCCTACGAGCAGTACTTC.

The V and J genes are TRBV7-6 and TRBJ2-7; the match to TRBD2 covers 8 bases. This CDR3 has 13 amino acids. Germline values: CDR1 SGHVS, CDR2 FNYEAQ. J gave up 6 bases and V 8 bases, and 9 bases lay outside the gene matches. CDR3: CASSGGADCEQYF. DNA for the CDR3: TGTGCCAGCTCCGGGGGGGCTGACTGCGAGCAGTACTTC.

The chain employs TRBV21-1 and TRBJ2-7. TRBV21-1 is flagged as a pseudogene. The CDR3 covers 14 residues. The CDR3 region has the DNA TGTGCCGGCAGCAAAGGTCTGGGTTTCTACGAGCAGTACTTC. It codes for CAGSKGLGFYEQYF.

Only one count was recorded for this clonotype. This chain connects TRBV5-5 to TRBJ2-2, with D possibly TRBD2 on 5 matching bases. Per germline, CDR1 SGHKS and CDR2 YYEKEE (reference sequence). Trimming removed 0 bases at V and 3 bases at J, with 9 bases between. The CDR3 runs 15 residues. Written as DNA, the CDR3 is TGTGCCAGCAGCTTGGACGGGGATGACACCGGGGAGCTGTTTTTT. Translation: CASSLDGDDTGELFF.

The chain joins TRBV20-1 to TRBJ2-4; 11 bases are shared with TRBD2. The end of the DNA aligns better with TRBJ2-7, so the J call may be wrong. The CDR3 consists of 15 residues. The germline gives CDR1 DFQATT, CDR2 SNEGSKA (reference sequence). The CDR3 spells CSAHSGRALKDEQYF. CDR3 nucleotide sequence: TGCAGTGCTCATAGCGGGAGGGCCCTCAAGGACGAGCAGTACTTC.

The rearrangement uses TRBV14 and TRBJ2-5, with D hard to call. Germline CDR1 SGHDN, CDR2 FVKESK. V lost 1 base to trimming and J lost 5 bases, with 20 bases between them. The CDR3 is made up of 17 amino acids. CDR3: CASSQGFPCRSVETQYF. CDR3 nucleotide sequence: TGTGCCAGCAGCCAAGGGTTCCCGTGCCGTTCGGTGGAGACCCAGTACTTC.

The chain is built from TRBV5-1 and TRBJ2-1; TRBD2 agrees at 9 bases. This CDR3 comprises 14 residues. Germline V gene lookup returns CDR1 SGHRS and CDR2 YFSETQ. With V trimmed by 4 bases and J by 8 bases, 7 bases remained unmatched. CDR3 residues: CASSVVAGDDEQFF. Written as DNA, the CDR3 is TGCGCCAGCAGCGTGGTAGCGGGAGACGATGAGCAGTTCTTC.

This clonotype was counted ten times or more. The V and J genes are TRBV5-5 and TRBJ2-4; 8 nucleotides line up with TRBD1. The germline V gene has CDR1 SGHKS and CDR2 YYEKEE (reference sequence). This CDR3 spans 18 amino acids. V dropped 3 bases and J dropped 0; count of bases not matched to a gene: 11. The CDR3 nucleotides are TGTGCCAGCAGCTCCCGGGACAGGTTTGGACTAGCCAAAAACATTCAGTACTTC. This codes for CASSSRDRFGLAKNIQYF. Filled out from reference TRBV5-5 and TRBJ2-4, the complete variable domain reads DAGVTQSPTHLIKTRGQQVTLRCSPISGHKSVSWYQQVLGQGPQFIFQYYEKEERGRGNFPDRFSARQFPNYSSELNVNALLLGDSALYLCASSSRDRFGLAKNIQYFGAGTRLSVL.

This clonotype has at least ten counts. The chain is built from TRBV6-5 and TRBJ2-7; possibly TRBD1 for D (6 bases). CDR3 size: 12 residues. V gave up 7 bases and J gave up 5 bases, with 12 bases separating them. Germline lookup yields CDR1 MNHEY and CDR2 SVGAGI. CDR3 sequence: CASTTGFNEQYF. The CDR3 nucleotides are TGTGCCAGCACCACAGGGTTCAACGAGCAGTACTTC.

The rearrangement uses TRBV4-3 and TRBJ2-7, with 7 bases that match TRBD2. The CDR3 has 15 amino acids. V dropped 3 bases and J dropped 6; count of bases not matched to a gene: 11. The germline V gene has CDR1 LGHNA and CDR2 YSLEER. Here the CDR3 reads CASSQARGGGFEQYF. The CDR3 DNA reads as TGCGCCAGCAGCCAGGCCCGCGGGGGAGGATTCGAGCAGTACTTC.

In its sample, this clonotype was seen once. The V call is TRBV28, the J call TRBJ2-1, with D possibly matching TRBD1 (5 bases). This CDR3 contains 13 residues. The V end was cut by 6 bases, the J end by 6 bases, with 12 bases between. Germline CDR1 MDHEN, CDR2 SYDVKM. CDR3 in DNA: TGTGCCAGCAGCAGATGGGGCGGCAATGAGCAGTTCTTC. This gives the protein CASSRWGGNEQFF.

The chain has TRBV12-3 or TRBV12-4 and TRBJ1-1, with D perhaps TRBD1 (6 bases). Trimming took 6 bases from V and 9 from J, leaving 11 bases between them. This CDR3 spans 11 amino acids. CDR3 in amino acids: CASRLTGKAFF. In DNA, the CDR3 is TGTGCCAGCAGACTAACAGGGAAAGCTTTCTTT.

This rearrangement joins TRBV12-3 or TRBV12-4 to TRBJ1-4, with D unresolved. This CDR3 is 16 amino acids long. With 4 bases removed from V and 11 bases from J, the gap between germline ends came to 23 bases. CDR3 nucleotide sequence: TGTGCCAGCAGTTACGAGGGAGGAGGGATTTCTAGGAAACTGTTTTTT. It encodes CASSYEGGGISRKLFF.

The chain uses TRBV12-3 or TRBV12-4 and TRBJ2-7; 8 nucleotides agree with TRBD2. This CDR3 contains 16 residues. J gave up 7 bases and V 7 bases, and 18 bases lay outside the gene matches. The CDR3 DNA follows: TGTGCCAGCAACCCACGGGGGGGAGGGATCTACAATGAGCAGTACTTC. Its translation is CASNPRGGGIYNEQYF.

V is TRBV2 and J is TRBJ2-3; D remains unclear. This CDR3 is 12 amino acids long. Germline assignment: CDR1 SNHLY and CDR2 FYNNEI. Trimming removed 8 bases from V and 2 bases from J, with 8 bases in between. DNA of the CDR3: TGTGCCAGCGAGGCCTTCACAGATACGCAGTATTTT. Translating it yields CASEAFTDTQYF.

The CDR3 region is CASSSWAYEQYF. The DNA for the CDR3 is TGTGCCAGCAGCTCCTGGGCCTACGAGCAGTACTTC. J is TRBJ2-7 and V is TRBV28, with no clear D. From germline, CDR1 is MDHEN and CDR2 SYDVKM. This CDR3 spans 12 amino acids. V gave up 6 bases and J gave up 2 bases, with 8 bases separating them.

This chain connects TRBV28 to TRBJ1-2, with D uncertain. CDR3 length: 13 residues. Germline values: CDR1 MDHEN, CDR2 SYDVKM. The V end lost 3 bases, the J end lost 7 bases, and 12 bases lay between the germline ends. The CDR3 region is CASSLEVPAGYTF. The CDR3 DNA reads TGTGCCAGCAGTTTGGAGGTCCCAGCTGGCTACACCTTC.

The V call is TRBV28, the J call TRBJ2-1; D is ambiguous. The CDR3 sequence is 16 residues long. CDR1 MDHEN and CDR2 SYDVKM come from the germline V gene. Trimming stripped 4 bases from V and 3 bases from J, with 16 bases between. The CDR3 DNA sequence: TGTGCCAGCAGTTCCTTATGGGCGGACGACTACAATGAGCAGTTCTTC. It is translated as CASSSLWADDYNEQFF. The full variable domain, completed using reference TRBV28 and TRBJ2-1, is DVKVTQSSRYLVKRTGEKVFLECVQDMDHENMFWYRQDPGLGLRLIYFSYDVKMKEKGDIPEGYSVSREKKERFSLILESASTNQTSMYLCASSSLWADDYNEQFFGPGTRLTVL.

This clonotype was counted only a few times. The gene calls are TRBV29-1 and TRBJ2-7; TRBD2 matches 9 bases. Losses at the gene ends were 6 bases for V and 3 bases for J; bases not matched to a gene: 6. Germline V CDR1 and CDR2: SQVTM, ANQGSEA. The CDR3 has 13 amino acids. The CDR3 reads CSVTSGTNYEQYF. The CDR3 region has the DNA TGCAGCGTGACTAGCGGCACCAACTACGAGCAGTACTTC.

V and J are TRBV11-2 and TRBJ2-4; 8 bases are a match to TRBD1. With the DNA end fitting TRBJ2-7 better, the J assignment may be wrong. Germline assignment: CDR1 SGHAT and CDR2 FQNNGV. This CDR3 has 15 amino acids. The CDR3 reads CASSSRTGGLYEQYF. The CDR3 nucleotides read TGTGCCAGCAGCTCCCGCACAGGGGGACTTTACGAGCAGTACTTC.

The chain carries TRBV5-1 and TRBJ2-3; no reliable D call. In germline, CDR1 is SGHRS, CDR2 YFSETQ. The CDR3 has 14 residues. Between the trimmed V and J ends, which lost 4 bases and 0 bases, there was a span of 9 bases. CDR3 in DNA: TGCGCCAGCAGCCGCAGCGAAAGCACAGATACGCAGTATTTT. Translating it yields CASSRSESTDTQYF.

The chain joins TRBV20-1 to TRBJ2-7, with TRBD1 matching 7 bases. The CDR3 runs 14 residues. V lost 0 bases and J lost 7; bases outside the gene matches: 9. Looked up from germline, CDR1 is DFQATT and CDR2 is SNEGSKA (reference sequence). CDR3 region: CSARDGTALGEQYF. In DNA form, the CDR3 reads TGCAGTGCTAGAGACGGGACAGCCTTGGGAGAGCAGTACTTC.